Following are 3 T cell receptor beta chains from one sample sequenced in a study of metastatic and nonmetastatic thyroid tumors. Each patient came to thyroid surgery without any prior treatment (of any kind). TCRdb re-called the PCR reads with MiXCR. This sample yields 2,000 to 2,500 clones, of which 11% are seen a single time; about 14% belongs to the top ten. The sample taken for sequencing was tumor tissue. The receptors here all came from a female donor with papillary thyroid cancer or a benign thyroid nodule (not recorded which). Some clones in this sample may be carry-over from other donors' samples.

This clone showed up many times. The chain carries TRBV5-5 and TRBJ2-5; possibly TRBD1 for D (5 bases). CDR1 SGHKS and CDR2 YYEKEE come from the germline V gene (reference sequence). The V end was cut by 3 bases, the J end by 2 bases, with 8 bases between. This CDR3 comprises 13 residues. This chain's CDR3 is CASSSGIQETQYF. CDR3 sequence (DNA): TGTGCCAGCAGCTCAGGGATTCAAGAGACCCAGTACTTC.

The chain couples TRBV11-2 to TRBJ2-1; D is possibly TRBD2 (6 bases). There are 15 residues in the CDR3. Between the trimmed V and J ends, which lost 3 bases and 1 base, there was a span of 10 bases. CDR1 SGHAT and CDR2 FQNNGV come from the germline V gene. The CDR3 protein is CASSLGDWSYNEQFF. As DNA, the CDR3 is TGTGCCAGCAGCTTGGGGGACTGGTCCTACAATGAGCAGTTCTTC.

This clone is large by share. This rearrangement joins TRBV2 to TRBJ2-7, with 8 positions matching TRBD1. In germline, CDR1 is SNHLY, CDR2 FYNNEI. V dropped 5 bases and J dropped 5; count of bases not matched to a gene: 2. The CDR3 extends over 12 amino acids. The CDR3 DNA follows: TGTGCCAGCAGTTCGGGACAGGACGAGCAGTACTTC. This codes for CASSSGQDEQYF.